This T cell receptor (beta chain) was observed in a study of blood T cell repertoires in COVID-19. Germline-derived CDR1 and CDR2 are SGHRS and YFSETQ. The CDR3 extends over 14 amino acids. Trimming left V 2 bases short and J 3 bases short, with 8 bases between. Produced via immunoSEQ multiplex PCR; TCRdb's table is partial and in-frame only. The table includes 60,000 to 75,000 clones, 80% to 85% detected once. This chain links TRBV5-1 with TRBJ2-2; no reliable D call. Sequenced material: peripheral blood. The source of this sequence is a woman at least 80 years old with acute or convalescent COVID-19. DNA for the CDR3: TGCGCCAGCAGCTTAATGGGCTACACCGGGGAGCTGTTTTTT. This gives the protein CASSLMGYTGELFF.